A single sample gave rise to the 20 T cell receptor beta chains below, sequenced in a study of T-cell reconstitution after alpha-beta-depleted transplantation in children. Preparation of the TCRbeta library involved a method that used unique molecular identifiers. Each CDR3 protein is one row after TCRdb ran MiXCR on the PCR reads. Of about 610,000 distinct CDR3 sequences listed, over 9.5% are singletons. This specimen was PBMCs from the stem cell graft donor, taken from the stem cell graft. The receptors were gathered from a human donor who donated a stem cell graft to a child with acute myeloid leukemia.

This clonotype appeared many times. This sequence joins TRBV27 and TRBJ2-7; 7 nucleotides align to TRBD2. CDR1 is MNHEY and CDR2 is SMNVEV in the germline V gene (reference sequence). The CDR3 sequence is 14 residues long. V was pared by 7 bases and J by 2 bases, with 8 bases of the junction left unmatched. The CDR3 DNA is TGTGCCAGCACCCCCCTAGCGGAACCCTACGAGCAGTACTTC. This codes for CASTPLAEPYEQYF.

This chain connects TRBV30 to TRBJ2-1; D might be TRBD1 or TRBD2, each matching 6 bases. CDR1 is GTSNPN and CDR2 is SVGIG in the germline V gene (reference sequence). The CDR3 length is 15 residues. V was shortened by 2 bases and J by 9 bases, with 20 bases between the two germline ends. CDR3 protein: CAWSTGSFGGGEQFF. The CDR3 DNA is TGTGCCTGGAGTACCGGCTCCTTTGGAGGGGGTGAGCAGTTCTTC.

A word on this clonotype: The junction departs from the called germline gene at one end, perhaps through a read error. The V gene is TRBV20-1, the J gene TRBJ2-1; 11 nucleotides line up with TRBD2. The CDR3 length is 19 residues. CDR1 DFQATT and CDR2 SNEGSKA come from the germline V gene (reference sequence). The CDR3, as DNA: TGCTGTGCTAGAGATCCCCTAACTAGCGGGGGTGTCTCCTACAATGAGCAGTTCTTC. Its protein product is CCARDPLTSGGVSYNEQFF.

This clonotype was counted many times. The chain employs TRBV29-1 and TRBJ2-3; D is uncertain. This CDR3 has 12 amino acids. V lost 4 bases and J lost 3, with 8 bases in between. The V gene's germline CDR1 is SQVTM and CDR2 ANQGSEA. CDR3 coding DNA: TGCAGCGTTGGTACGGGTACAGATACGCAGTATTTT. It encodes CSVGTGTDTQYF.

This clonotype was recorded a few times. V usage is TRBV3-1 and J usage is TRBJ2-1, with 9 bases matching TRBD2. There are 13 residues in the CDR3. V shed 6 bases and J 9 bases; nucleotides not matched to a gene: 6. CDR1 LGHDT and CDR2 YNNKEL come from the germline V gene (reference sequence). CDR3 region: CASSHSGRGEQFF. For the CDR3, the DNA is TGTGCCAGCAGTCATAGCGGGAGAGGTGAGCAGTTCTTC.

The chain uses TRBV5-1 and TRBJ2-2, with D tentatively TRBD2 (5 bases). Germline V gene sequence: CDR1 SGHRS, CDR2 YFSETQ. V lost 4 bases and J lost 1, with 11 bases in between. The CDR3 is made up of 15 amino acids. CDR3: CASSPQSGNTGELFF. Here the CDR3 DNA reads TGCGCCAGCAGCCCCCAAAGCGGGAACACCGGGGAGCTGTTTTTT.

Only a few counts were recorded for this clonotype. The rearrangement joins TRBV9 to TRBJ2-2; D call uncertain. Germline CDR1 SGDLS, CDR2 YYNGEE. The V end was cut by 0 bases, the J end by 6 bases, with 12 bases between. The CDR3 loop spans 15 amino acids. CDR3 in DNA: TGTGCCAGCAGCGTAGTTACCAACTCACCCGGGGAGCTGTTTTTT. It encodes CASSVVTNSPGELFF.

The table lists this clonotype with a few counts. The chain is built from TRBV6-1 and TRBJ1-5; no definite D call. Trimming pared 4 bases from V and 6 bases from J, leaving 13 bases between. This CDR3 is 14 amino acids long. From germline, CDR1 is MNHNS and CDR2 SASEGT. CDR3 protein: CASSGGLGSQPQHF. As DNA, the CDR3 is TGTGCCAGCAGTGGAGGCCTCGGGAGTCAGCCCCAGCATTTT.

There are a few counts of this clonotype. The V gene is TRBV12-3 or TRBV12-4, the J gene TRBJ1-1; D might be TRBD1 (5 bases). Trimming stripped 2 bases from V and 1 base from J, with 11 bases between. This CDR3 has 15 amino acids. CDR3 DNA: TGTGCCAGCAGTTTACTCCAGGGTTGGAACACTGAAGCTTTCTTT. This translates into CASSLLQGWNTEAFF.

In its sample, this clonotype was seen many times. The V and J genes are TRBV29-1 and TRBJ2-3, with unresolved D. Trimming left V 7 bases short and J 5 bases short, with 7 bases between. Germline V gives CDR1 SQVTM, CDR2 ANQGSEA. CDR3 length: 10 residues. The CDR3 sequence: CSAGGDTQYF. Here the CDR3 DNA reads TGCAGCGCCGGTGGAGATACGCAGTATTTT.

Ten or more counts support this clonotype. The rearrangement links TRBV7-9 to TRBJ2-1; D gene uncertain. This CDR3 region has 12 residues. Germline V lookup: CDR1 SEHNR, CDR2 FQNEAQ (reference sequence). Trimming cost V 1 base and J 5 bases, with 3 bases left between them. The CDR3: CASSLENNEQFF. CDR3 sequence (DNA): TGTGCCAGCAGCTTAGAGAACAATGAGCAGTTCTTC.

This clonotype was detected a few times. The chain carries TRBV12-3 or TRBV12-4 and TRBJ2-2, with TRBD2 identical over 11 bases. The CDR3 covers 17 residues. Germline trimming cut 6 bases from V and 2 bases from J; bases unmatched to any gene: 8. CDR3 residues: CASSLSGTSGNTGELFF. CDR3 nucleotide sequence: TGTGCCAGCAGCCTCTCCGGGACTAGCGGAAACACCGGGGAGCTGTTTTTT.

The chain has TRBV7-2 and TRBJ1-6; 9 bases line up with TRBD1. The CDR3 length is 15 residues. The germline V gene encodes CDR1 SGHTA and CDR2 FQGNSA. V shed 7 bases and J 10 bases; nucleotides not matched to a gene: 11. The CDR3 spells CASTVRGQGRSPLHF. The CDR3 nucleotides read TGTGCCAGCACAGTCAGGGGACAGGGTCGGTCACCCCTCCACTTT.

About this clonotype itself: This may be a read error: a much more frequent sequence differs by one nucleotide. This chain links TRBV20-1 with TRBJ2-3; possibly TRBD2 for D (6 bases). CDR3 length: 14 amino acids. The V end lost 6 bases, the J end lost 9 bases, and 22 bases lay between the germline ends. The germline V gene encodes CDR1 DFQATT and CDR2 SNEGSKA (reference sequence). CDR3 amino acids: CSAQISGRSETQYF. The CDR3 region has the DNA TGCAGTGCCCAAATTAGCGGTCGGTCGGAGACGCAGTATTTT.

The chain employs TRBV20-1 and TRBJ1-1; unclear D gene. Trimming took 0 bases from V and 1 from J, leaving 9 bases between them. Per germline, CDR1 DFQATT and CDR2 SNEGSKA (reference sequence). The CDR3 totals 14 residues. The CDR3 DNA reads TGCAGTGCTAGAGATCCCCGGGGGAACACTGAAGCTTTCTTT. Translation: CSARDPRGNTEAFF.

This clonotype was seen repeatedly, ten times or more. The V gene is TRBV5-1, the J gene TRBJ2-3; TRBD1 agrees at 9 bases. The junction had 8 bases not matched to a gene; V was cut back by 7 bases and J by 2 bases. This CDR3 comprises 15 residues. From germline, CDR1 is SGHRS and CDR2 YFSETQ. The CDR3 DNA reads as TGCGCCAGCTCACAGGGGGCTCACCCCACAGATACGCAGTATTTT. It yields the protein CASSQGAHPTDTQYF.

This clonotype was seen many times. This rearrangement joins TRBV12-3 or TRBV12-4 to TRBJ1-4; 11 nucleotides agree with TRBD1. The CDR3 covers 13 residues. V dropped 6 bases and J dropped 7; count of bases not matched to a gene: 1. CDR3 in amino acids: CASRGQGGEKLFF. The CDR3 DNA reads TGTGCCAGCAGGGGACAGGGGGGTGAAAAACTGTTTTTT.

A note on this clonotype: One junction end does not reproduce the germline sequence, and a read error may be involved. The chain recombines TRBV12-3 or TRBV12-4 with TRBJ1-5; D perhaps matches TRBD1 (6 bases). CDR3 size: 15 residues. CDR3 amino acids: CASSFGGANNQPQLF. CDR3 nucleotides: TGTGCCAGCAGTTTTGGGGGGGCGAACAATCAGCCCCAGCTTTTT.

This clonotype has more than one count but fewer than ten. The chain links TRBV5-1 to TRBJ2-1; 7 nucleotides agree with TRBD2. In germline, CDR1 is SGHRS, CDR2 YFSETQ. The V and J ends lost 3 bases and 6 bases, in that order; junction bases with no gene match: 15. CDR3 size: 17 residues. The CDR3 nucleotides are TGCGCCAGCAGCTCGTATGGGAGGGGCCATGTCCCCAATGAGCAGTTCTTC. This sequence encodes CASSSYGRGHVPNEQFF.

This clonotype was seen at least ten times. The chain joins TRBV3-1 to TRBJ1-4; 9 bases align to TRBD1. The CDR3 sequence is 20 residues long. The germline gives CDR1 LGHDT, CDR2 YNNKEL (reference sequence). The trim removed 0 bases at V and 4 bases at J, leaving 15 bases unmatched. In nucleotides, the CDR3 is TGTGCCAGCAGCCAAGATCGGGCTGGACAGGGGACGGGCCTTAATGAAAAACTGTTTTTT. Amino acid sequence: CASSQDRAGQGTGLNEKLFF.